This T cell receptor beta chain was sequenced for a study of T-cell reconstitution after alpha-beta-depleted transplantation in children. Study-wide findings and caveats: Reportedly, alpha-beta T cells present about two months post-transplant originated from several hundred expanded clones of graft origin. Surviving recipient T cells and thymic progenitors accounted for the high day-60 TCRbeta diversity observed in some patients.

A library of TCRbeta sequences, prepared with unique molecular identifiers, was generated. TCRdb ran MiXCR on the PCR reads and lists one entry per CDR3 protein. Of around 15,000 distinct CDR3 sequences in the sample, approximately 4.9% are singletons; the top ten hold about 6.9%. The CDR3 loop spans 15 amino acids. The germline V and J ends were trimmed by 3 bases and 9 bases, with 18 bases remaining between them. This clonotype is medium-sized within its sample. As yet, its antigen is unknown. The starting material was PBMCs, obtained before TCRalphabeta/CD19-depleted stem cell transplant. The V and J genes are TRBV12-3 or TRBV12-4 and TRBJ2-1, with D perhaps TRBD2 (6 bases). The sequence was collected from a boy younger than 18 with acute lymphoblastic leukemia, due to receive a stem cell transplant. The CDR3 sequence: CASSLGGTPPLEQFF. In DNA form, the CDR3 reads TGTGCCAGCAGTTTGGGCGGGACTCCGCCACTTGAGCAGTTCTTC.